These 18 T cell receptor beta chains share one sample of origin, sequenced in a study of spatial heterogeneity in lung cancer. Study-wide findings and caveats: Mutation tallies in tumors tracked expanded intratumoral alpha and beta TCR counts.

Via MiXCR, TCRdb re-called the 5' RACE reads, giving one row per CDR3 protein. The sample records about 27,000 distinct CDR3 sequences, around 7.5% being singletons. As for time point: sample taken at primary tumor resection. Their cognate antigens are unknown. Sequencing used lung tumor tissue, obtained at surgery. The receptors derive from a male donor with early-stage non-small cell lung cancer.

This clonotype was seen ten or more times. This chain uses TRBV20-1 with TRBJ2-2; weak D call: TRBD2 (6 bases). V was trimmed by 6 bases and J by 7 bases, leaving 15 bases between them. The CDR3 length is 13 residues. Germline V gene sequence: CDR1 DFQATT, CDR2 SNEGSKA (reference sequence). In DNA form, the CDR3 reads TGCAGTGCCCGGGACTCGGGGAACGGGGAGCTGTTTTTT. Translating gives CSARDSGNGELFF.

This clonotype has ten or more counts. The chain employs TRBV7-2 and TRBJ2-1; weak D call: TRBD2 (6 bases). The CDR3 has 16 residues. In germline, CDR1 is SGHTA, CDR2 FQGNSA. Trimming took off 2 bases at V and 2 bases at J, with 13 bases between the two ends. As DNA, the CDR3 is TGTGCCAGCAGCTTAACTAGGGACTTAGCCTACAATGAGCAGTTCTTC. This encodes CASSLTRDLAYNEQFF.

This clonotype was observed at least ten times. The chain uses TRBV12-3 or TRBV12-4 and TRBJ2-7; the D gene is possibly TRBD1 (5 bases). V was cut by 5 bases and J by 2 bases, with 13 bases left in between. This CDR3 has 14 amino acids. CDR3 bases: TGTGCCAGCAGTCCCCGAAAGGGGACCTACGAGCAGTACTTC. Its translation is CASSPRKGTYEQYF.

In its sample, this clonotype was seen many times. CDR3 sequence reads: CASSFRRSYNSPLHF. As DNA, the CDR3 is TGTGCCAGCAGCTTCCGGCGCTCCTATAATTCACCCCTCCACTTT. This chain connects TRBV11-2 to TRBJ1-6; D ambiguous. The CDR3 is 15 residues long. V gave up 3 bases and J gave up 0 bases, with 6 bases separating them. Germline CDR1 SGHAT, CDR2 FQNNGV.

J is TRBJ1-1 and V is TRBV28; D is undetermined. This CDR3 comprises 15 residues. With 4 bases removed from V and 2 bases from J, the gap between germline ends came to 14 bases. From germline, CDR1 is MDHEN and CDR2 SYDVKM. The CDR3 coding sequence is TGTGCCAGCAGTTCCCGCAAGGGCCAAAACACTGAAGCTTTCTTT. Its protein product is CASSSRKGQNTEAFF.

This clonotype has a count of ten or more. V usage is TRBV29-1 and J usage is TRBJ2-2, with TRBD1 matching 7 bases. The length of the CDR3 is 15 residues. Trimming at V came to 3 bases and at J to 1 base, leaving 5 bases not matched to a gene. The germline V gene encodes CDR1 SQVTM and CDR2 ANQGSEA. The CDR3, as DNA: TGCAGCGTTGACCCGGGACAGTTGAACACCGGGGAGCTGTTTTTT. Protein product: CSVDPGQLNTGELFF.

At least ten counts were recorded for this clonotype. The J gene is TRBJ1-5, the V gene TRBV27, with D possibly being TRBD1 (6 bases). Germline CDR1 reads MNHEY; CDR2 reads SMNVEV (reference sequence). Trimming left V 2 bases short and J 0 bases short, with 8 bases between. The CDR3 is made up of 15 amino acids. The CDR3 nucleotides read TGTGCCAGCAGTTTAAACAGGGATAGCAATCAGCCCCAGCATTTT. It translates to CASSLNRDSNQPQHF.

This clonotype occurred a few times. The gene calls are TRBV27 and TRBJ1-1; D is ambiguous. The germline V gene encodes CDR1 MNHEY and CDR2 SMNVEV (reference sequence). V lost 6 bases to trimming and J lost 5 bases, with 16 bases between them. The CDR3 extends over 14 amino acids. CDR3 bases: TGTGCCAGCAGCCGGCGGGTGTTCGGGACTGAAGCTTTCTTT. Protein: CASSRRVFGTEAFF.

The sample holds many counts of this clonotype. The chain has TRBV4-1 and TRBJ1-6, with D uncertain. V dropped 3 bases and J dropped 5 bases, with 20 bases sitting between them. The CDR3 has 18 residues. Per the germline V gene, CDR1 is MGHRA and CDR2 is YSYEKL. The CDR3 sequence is CASSHFVVAATNNSPLHF. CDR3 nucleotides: TGCGCCAGCAGCCATTTTGTAGTGGCAGCTACAAATAATTCACCCCTCCACTTT.

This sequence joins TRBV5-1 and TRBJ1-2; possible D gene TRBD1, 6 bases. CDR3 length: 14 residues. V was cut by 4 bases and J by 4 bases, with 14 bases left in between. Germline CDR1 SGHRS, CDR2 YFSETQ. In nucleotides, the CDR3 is TGCGCCAGCAGCCCGGACAGTAAACCCTATGGCTACACCTTC. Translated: CASSPDSKPYGYTF. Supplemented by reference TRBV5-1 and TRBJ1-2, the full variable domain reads KAGVTQTPRYLIKTRGQQVTLSCSPISGHRSVSWYQQTPGQGLQFLFEYFSETQRNKGNFPGRFSGRQFSNSRSEMNVSTLELGDSALYLCASSPDSKPYGYTFGSGTRLTVV.

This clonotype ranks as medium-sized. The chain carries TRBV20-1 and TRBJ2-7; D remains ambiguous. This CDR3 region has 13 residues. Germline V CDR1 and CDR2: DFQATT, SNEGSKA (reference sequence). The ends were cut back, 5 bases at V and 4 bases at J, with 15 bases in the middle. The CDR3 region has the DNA TGCAGTGCTGGGCCGAAAGAAATTTACGAGCAGTACTTC. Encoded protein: CSAGPKEIYEQYF.

The CDR3, as DNA: TGTGCCAGCTCACCATCCCAGTGGGGAGACACTGAAGCTTTCTTT. It yields the protein CASSPSQWGDTEAFF. The rearrangement uses TRBV18 and TRBJ1-1; D gene ambiguous. The V gene lost 2 bases and the J gene lost 3 bases, with 13 bases spanning the gap. CDR1 is KGHSH, CDR2 LQKENI, per germline. This CDR3 is 15 amino acids long.

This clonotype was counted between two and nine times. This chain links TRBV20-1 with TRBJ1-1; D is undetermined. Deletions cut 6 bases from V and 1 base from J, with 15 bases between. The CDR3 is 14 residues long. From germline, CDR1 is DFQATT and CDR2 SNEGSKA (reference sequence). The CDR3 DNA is TGCAGTGCCCTCCCAGCGGGTCGGAACACTGAAGCTTTCTTT. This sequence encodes CSALPAGRNTEAFF.

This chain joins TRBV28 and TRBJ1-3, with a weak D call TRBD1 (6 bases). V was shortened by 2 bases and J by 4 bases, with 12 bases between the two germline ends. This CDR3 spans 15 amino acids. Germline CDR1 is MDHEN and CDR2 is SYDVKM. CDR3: CASSLGGARGNTIYF. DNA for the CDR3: TGTGCCAGCAGTTTAGGGGGGGCGCGGGGAAACACCATATATTTT.

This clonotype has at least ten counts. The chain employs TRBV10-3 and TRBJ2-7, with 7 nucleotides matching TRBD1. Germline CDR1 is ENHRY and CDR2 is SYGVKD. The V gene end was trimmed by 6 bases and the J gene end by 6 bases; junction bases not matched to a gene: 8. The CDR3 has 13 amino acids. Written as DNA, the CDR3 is TGTGCCATCAGGGGGACAGCGTCGGGCGAGCAGTACTTC. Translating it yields CAIRGTASGEQYF.

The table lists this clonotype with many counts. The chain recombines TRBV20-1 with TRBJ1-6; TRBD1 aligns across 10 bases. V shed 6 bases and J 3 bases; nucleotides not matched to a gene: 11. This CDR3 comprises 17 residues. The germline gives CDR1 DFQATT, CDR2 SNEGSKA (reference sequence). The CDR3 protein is CSAARYGTGDYNSPLHF. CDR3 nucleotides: TGCAGTGCCGCGAGATACGGGACAGGGGACTATAATTCACCCCTCCACTTT.

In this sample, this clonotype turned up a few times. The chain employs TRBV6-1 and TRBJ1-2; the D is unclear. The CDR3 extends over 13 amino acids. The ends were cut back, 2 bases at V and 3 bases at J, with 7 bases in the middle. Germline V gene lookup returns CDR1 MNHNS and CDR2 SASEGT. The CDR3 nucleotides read TGTGCCAGCAGTGAATCAGAGTACTATGGCTACACCTTC. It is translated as CASSESEYYGYTF.

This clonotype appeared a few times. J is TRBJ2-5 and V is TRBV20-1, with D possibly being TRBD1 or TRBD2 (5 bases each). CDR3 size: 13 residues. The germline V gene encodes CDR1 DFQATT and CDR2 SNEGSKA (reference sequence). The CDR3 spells CSAPSWDEETQYF. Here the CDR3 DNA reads TGCAGCGCCCCTTCGTGGGACGAAGAGACCCAGTACTTC.